Below, one T cell receptor beta chain is given with its context. Seattle patient enrollment occurred during active infection, with longitudinal follow-up thereafter. The data were obtained in a study of blood T cell repertoires in COVID-19. Study at large: Material from acute and convalescent COVID-19 was sourced from the United States, Italy and Spain.

Trimming took 0 bases from V and 4 from J; bases not matched to a gene: 6. The V gene's germline CDR1 is LGHNA and CDR2 YSLEER. The CDR3 has 18 amino acids. Per the original methods: Reference gene primer amplification yielded estimated nucleated cell counts. Repertoires were generated with immunoSEQ multiplex PCR, while TCRdb's copy carries only in-frame clones and drops some. The V and J calls and clone size are taken from that table; D and trimming were inferred from the DNA. The sample carries about 260,000 clones, 91% recorded once. The sequence came from a person aged 18-29 years with COVID-19, enrolled during active disease. V gene TRBV4-3 combines with J gene TRBJ2-2; 12 bases line up with TRBD2. Sequenced input: peripheral blood. In DNA form, the CDR3 reads TGCGCCAGCAGCCAAGACCCCGGACTAGCGGGGCCCACCGGGGAGCTGTTTTTT. Its protein product is CASSQDPGLAGPTGELFF.